The present entry profiles one TCR beta chain with its context. Its antigen is unknown. This sample was included in a study of vaccination and CD4 T cells after COVID-19. As for the study in general: The authors used overlapping spike peptides from SARS-CoV-2, HCoV-NL63, HCoV-OC43 and HCoV-229E to stimulate cells.

Points from the study as a whole: Among reactive clones from convalescent patients, a median roughly 86% appeared only post-vaccination.

The Oncomine TCR Beta short-read assay generated sequence data from the DNA of cultured CD4+ T cells. Once CD4+ T cells had been cultured, genomic DNA was extracted from them. Via MiXCR, TCRdb re-called the PCR reads, giving one row per CDR3 protein. This sample has around 15,000 distinct CDR3 sequences; roughly 76% occur once, and the top ten carry approximately 15%. Treatment: roughly ten-day PBMC culture with coronavirus spike peptide pools or control peptides (ViraFEST assay). ViraFEST enlarged antigen-specific T cell populations with peptide pools and afterwards sequenced TCRs. Germline V gene lookup returns CDR1 KGHDR and CDR2 SFDVKD. The CDR3 runs 14 residues. Trimming took 0 bases from V and 2 from J, leaving 6 bases between them.

This receptor was obtained from a human donor who had recovered from COVID-19. This rearrangement joins TRBV24-1 to TRBJ1-2, with D uncertain. The source material was CD4+ T cells from blood, cultured in vitro. Here the CDR3 DNA reads TGTGCCACCAGTGATTTGTCCCACAACTATGGCTACACCTTC. Amino acids: CATSDLSHNYGYTF.